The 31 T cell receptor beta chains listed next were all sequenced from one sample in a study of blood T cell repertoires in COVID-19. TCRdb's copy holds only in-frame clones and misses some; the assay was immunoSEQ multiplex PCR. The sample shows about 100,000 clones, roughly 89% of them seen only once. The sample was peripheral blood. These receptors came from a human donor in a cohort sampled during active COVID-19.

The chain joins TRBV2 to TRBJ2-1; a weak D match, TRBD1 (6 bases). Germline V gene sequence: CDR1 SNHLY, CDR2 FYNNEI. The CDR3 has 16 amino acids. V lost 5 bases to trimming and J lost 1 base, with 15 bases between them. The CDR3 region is CASSSDHRVSYNEQFF. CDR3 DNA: TGTGCCAGCAGTTCCGATCACAGGGTATCCTACAATGAGCAGTTCTTC. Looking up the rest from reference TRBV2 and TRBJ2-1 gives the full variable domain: EPEVTQTPSHQVTQMGQEVILRCVPISNHLYFYWYRQILGQKVEFLVSFYNNEISEKSEIFDDQFSVERPDGSNFTLKIRSTKLEDSAMYFCASSSDHRVSYNEQFFGPGTRLTVL.

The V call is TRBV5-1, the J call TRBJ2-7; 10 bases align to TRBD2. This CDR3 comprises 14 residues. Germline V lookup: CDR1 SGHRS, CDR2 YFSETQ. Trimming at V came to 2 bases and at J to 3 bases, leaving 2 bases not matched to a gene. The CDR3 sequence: CASSFLAGGYEQYF. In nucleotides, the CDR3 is TGCGCCAGCAGCTTTTTAGCGGGAGGCTACGAGCAGTACTTC.

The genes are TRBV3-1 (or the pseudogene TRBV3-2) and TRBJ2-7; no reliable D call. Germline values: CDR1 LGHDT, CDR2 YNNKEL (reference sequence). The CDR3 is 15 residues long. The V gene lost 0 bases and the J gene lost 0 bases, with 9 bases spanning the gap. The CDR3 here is CASSQDPRSSYEQYF. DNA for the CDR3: TGTGCCAGCAGCCAAGACCCACGGAGCTCCTACGAGCAGTACTTC.

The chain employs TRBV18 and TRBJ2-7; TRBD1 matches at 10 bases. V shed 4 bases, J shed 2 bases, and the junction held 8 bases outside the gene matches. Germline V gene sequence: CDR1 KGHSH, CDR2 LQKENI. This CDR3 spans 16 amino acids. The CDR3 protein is CASSLLSGTGAYEQYF. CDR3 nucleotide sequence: TGTGCCAGCTCACTTCTTTCCGGGACAGGGGCCTACGAGCAGTACTTC.

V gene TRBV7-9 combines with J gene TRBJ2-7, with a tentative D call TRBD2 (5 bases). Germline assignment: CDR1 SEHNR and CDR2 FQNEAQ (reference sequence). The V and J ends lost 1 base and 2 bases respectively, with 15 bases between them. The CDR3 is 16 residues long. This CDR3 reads CASSLVRAGLTYEQYF. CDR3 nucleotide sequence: TGTGCCAGCAGCTTAGTTCGGGCGGGTCTGACCTACGAGCAGTACTTC.

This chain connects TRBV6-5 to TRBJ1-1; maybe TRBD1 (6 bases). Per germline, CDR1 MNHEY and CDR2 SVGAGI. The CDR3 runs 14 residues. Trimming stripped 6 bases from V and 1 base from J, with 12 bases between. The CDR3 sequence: CASRDWTENTEAFF. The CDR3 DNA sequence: TGTGCCAGCAGAGACTGGACAGAGAACACTGAAGCTTTCTTT.

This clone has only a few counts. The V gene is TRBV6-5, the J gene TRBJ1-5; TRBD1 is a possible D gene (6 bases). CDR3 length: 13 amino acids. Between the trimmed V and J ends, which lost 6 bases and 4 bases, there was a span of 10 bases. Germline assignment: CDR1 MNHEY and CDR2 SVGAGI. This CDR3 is CASRPRGNQPQHF. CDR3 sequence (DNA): TGTGCCAGCAGACCCAGGGGAAATCAGCCCCAGCATTTT.

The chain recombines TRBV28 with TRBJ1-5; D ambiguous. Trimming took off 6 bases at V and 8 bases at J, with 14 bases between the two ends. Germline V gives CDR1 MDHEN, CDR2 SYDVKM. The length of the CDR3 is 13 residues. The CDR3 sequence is CASRLNSLEPQHF. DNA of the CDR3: TGTGCCAGCAGGCTTAACTCCTTGGAGCCCCAGCATTTT.

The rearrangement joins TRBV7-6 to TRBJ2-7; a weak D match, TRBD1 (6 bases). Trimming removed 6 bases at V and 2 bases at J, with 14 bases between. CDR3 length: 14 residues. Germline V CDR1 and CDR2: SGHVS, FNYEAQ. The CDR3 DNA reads TGTGCCAGCAGTGGTCTCCAGGGGACCTACGAGCAGTACTTC. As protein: CASSGLQGTYEQYF.

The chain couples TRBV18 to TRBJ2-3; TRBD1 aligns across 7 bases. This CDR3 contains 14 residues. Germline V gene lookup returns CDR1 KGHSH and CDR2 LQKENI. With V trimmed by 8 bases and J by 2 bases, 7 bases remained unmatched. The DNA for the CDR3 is TGTGCCAGCAAGAGGACAGGCTCCACAGATACGCAGTATTTT. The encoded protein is CASKRTGSTDTQYF.

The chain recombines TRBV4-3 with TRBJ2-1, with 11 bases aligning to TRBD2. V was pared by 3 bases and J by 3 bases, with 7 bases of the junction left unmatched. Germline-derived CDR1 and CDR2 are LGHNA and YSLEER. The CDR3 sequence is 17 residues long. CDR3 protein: CASSHSLAGGLYNEQFF. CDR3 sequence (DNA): TGCGCCAGCAGCCACAGTCTAGCGGGGGGCCTCTACAATGAGCAGTTCTTC.

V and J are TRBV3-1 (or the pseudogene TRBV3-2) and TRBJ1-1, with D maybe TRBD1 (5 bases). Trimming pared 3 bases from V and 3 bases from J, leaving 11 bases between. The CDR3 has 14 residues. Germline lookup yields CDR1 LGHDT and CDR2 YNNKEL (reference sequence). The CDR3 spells CASSHWGADTEAFF. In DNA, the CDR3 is TGTGCCAGCAGCCATTGGGGCGCAGACACTGAAGCTTTCTTT.

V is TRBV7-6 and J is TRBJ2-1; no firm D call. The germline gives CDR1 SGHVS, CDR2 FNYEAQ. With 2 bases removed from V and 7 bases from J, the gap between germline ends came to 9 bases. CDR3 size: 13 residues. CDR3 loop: CASSLSRANEQFF. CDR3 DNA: TGTGCCAGCAGCTTAAGTAGAGCGAATGAGCAGTTCTTC.

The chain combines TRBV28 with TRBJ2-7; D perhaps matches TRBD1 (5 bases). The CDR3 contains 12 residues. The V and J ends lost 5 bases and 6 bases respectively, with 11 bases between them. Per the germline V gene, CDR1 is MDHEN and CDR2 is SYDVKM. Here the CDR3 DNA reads TGTGCCAGCAGTCCAGGGCTCCGCGAGCAGTACTTC. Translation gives CASSPGLREQYF.

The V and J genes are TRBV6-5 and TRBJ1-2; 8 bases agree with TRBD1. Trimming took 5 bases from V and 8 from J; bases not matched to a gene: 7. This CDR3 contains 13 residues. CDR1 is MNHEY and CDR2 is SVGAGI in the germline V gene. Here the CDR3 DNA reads TGTGCCAGCAGTCCGACAGGGGCGCGGGGCTACACCTTC. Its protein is CASSPTGARGYTF.

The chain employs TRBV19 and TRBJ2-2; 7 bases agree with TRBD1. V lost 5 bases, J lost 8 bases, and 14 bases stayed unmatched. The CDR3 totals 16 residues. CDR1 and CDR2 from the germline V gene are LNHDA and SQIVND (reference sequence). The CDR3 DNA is TGTGCCAGTAGTCTGGGACAGACCCTCGCGGTGGGGGAGCTGTTTTTT. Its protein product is CASSLGQTLAVGELFF.

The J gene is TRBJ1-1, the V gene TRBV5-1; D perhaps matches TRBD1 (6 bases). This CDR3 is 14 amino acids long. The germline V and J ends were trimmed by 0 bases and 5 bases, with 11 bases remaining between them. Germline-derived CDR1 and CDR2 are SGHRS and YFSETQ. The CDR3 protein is CASSLAGEGTEAFF. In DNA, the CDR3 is TGCGCCAGCAGCTTGGCAGGGGAGGGGACTGAAGCTTTCTTT. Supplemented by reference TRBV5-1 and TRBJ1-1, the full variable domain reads KAGVTQTPRYLIKTRGQQVTLSCSPISGHRSVSWYQQTPGQGLQFLFEYFSETQRNKGNFPGRFSGRQFSNSRSEMNVSTLELGDSALYLCASSLAGEGTEAFFGQGTRLTVV.

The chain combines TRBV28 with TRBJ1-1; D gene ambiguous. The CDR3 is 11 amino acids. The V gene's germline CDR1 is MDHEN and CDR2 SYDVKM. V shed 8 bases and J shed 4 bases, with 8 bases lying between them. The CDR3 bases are TGTGCCAGCTCAGTGCCCACTGAAGCTTTCTTT. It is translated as CASSVPTEAFF. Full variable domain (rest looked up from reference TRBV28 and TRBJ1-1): DVKVTQSSRYLVKRTGEKVFLECVQDMDHENMFWYRQDPGLGLRLIYFSYDVKMKEKGDIPEGYSVSREKKERFSLILESASTNQTSMYLCASSVPTEAFFGQGTRLTVV.

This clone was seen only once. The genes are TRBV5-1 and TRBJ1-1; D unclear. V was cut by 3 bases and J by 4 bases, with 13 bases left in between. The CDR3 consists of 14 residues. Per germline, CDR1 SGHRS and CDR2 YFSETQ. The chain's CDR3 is CASSSQWGVTEAFF. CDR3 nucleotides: TGCGCCAGCAGCTCGCAGTGGGGAGTCACTGAAGCTTTCTTT.

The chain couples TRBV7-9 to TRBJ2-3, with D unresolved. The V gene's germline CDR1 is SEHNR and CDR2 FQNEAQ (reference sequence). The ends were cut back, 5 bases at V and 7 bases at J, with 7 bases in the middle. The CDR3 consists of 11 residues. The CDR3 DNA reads TGTGCCAGCAGCCCGGGTTATACGCAGTATTTT. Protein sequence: CASSPGYTQYF.

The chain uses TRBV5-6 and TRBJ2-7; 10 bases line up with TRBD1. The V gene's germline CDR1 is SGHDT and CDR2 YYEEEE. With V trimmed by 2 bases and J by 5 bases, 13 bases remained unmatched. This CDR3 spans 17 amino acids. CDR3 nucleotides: TGTGCCAGCAGCTTTTTGGCCCTACCGGGACAGGGGAACGAGCAGTACTTC. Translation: CASSFLALPGQGNEQYF.

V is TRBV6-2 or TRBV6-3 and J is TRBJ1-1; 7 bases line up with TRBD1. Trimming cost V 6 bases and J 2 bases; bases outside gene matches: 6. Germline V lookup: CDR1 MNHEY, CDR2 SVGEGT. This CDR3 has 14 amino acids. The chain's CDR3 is CASSRDSSNTEAFF. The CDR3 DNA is TGTGCCAGCAGCCGGGACAGCTCTAACACTGAAGCTTTCTTT.

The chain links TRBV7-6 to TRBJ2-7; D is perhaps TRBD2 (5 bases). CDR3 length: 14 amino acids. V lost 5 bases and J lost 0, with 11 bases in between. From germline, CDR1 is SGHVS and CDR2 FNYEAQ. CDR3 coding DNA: TGTGCCAGCAGCGTCGGGGTGAGCTCCTACGAGCAGTACTTC. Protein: CASSVGVSSYEQYF.

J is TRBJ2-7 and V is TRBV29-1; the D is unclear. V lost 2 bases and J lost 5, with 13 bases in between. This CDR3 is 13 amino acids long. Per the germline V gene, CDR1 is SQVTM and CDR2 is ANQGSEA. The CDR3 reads CSVETGRKNEQYF. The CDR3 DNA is TGCAGCGTTGAAACGGGTCGTAAGAACGAGCAGTACTTC.

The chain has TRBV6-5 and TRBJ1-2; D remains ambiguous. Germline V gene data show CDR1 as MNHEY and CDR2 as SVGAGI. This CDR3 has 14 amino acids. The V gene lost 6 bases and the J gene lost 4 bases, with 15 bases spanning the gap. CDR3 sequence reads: CASSTPGLSYGYTF. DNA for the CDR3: TGTGCCAGCAGCACTCCGGGATTGAGCTATGGCTACACCTTC.

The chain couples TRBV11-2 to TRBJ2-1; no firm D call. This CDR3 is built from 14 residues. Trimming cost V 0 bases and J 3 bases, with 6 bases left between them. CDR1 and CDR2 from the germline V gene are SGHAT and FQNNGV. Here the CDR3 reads CASSLDSFYNEQFF. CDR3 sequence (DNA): TGTGCCAGCAGCTTAGATTCGTTCTACAATGAGCAGTTCTTC. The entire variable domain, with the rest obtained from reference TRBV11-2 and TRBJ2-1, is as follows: EAGVAQSPRYKIIEKRQSVAFWCNPISGHATLYWYQQILGQGPKLLIQFQNNGVVDDSQLPKDRFSAERLKGVDSTLKIQPAKLEDSAVYLCASSLDSFYNEQFFGPGTRLTVL.

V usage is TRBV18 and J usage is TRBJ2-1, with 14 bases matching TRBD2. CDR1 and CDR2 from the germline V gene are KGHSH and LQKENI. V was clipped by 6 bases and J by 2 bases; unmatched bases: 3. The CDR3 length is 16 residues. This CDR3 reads CASSGTSGSTYNEQFF. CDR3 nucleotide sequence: TGTGCCAGCTCCGGGACTAGCGGGAGTACCTACAATGAGCAGTTCTTC. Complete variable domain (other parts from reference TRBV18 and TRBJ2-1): NAGVMQNPRHLVRRRGQEARLRCSPMKGHSHVYWYRQLPEEGLKFMVYLQKENIIDESGMPKERFSAEFPKEGPSILRIQQVVRGDSAAYFCASSGTSGSTYNEQFFGPGTRLTVL.

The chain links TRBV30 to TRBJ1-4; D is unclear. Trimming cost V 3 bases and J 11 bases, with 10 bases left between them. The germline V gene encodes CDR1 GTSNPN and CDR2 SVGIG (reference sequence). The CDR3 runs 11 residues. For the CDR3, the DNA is TGTGCCTGGAGAACAACCCTGAAACTGTTTTTT. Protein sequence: CAWRTTLKLFF.

The CDR3 reads CASSLQLAGAGGTQYF. CDR3 in DNA: TGTGCCAGCAGTCTGCAACTAGCGGGGGCCGGGGGTACGCAGTATTTT. The chain uses TRBV6-2 or TRBV6-3 and TRBJ2-3, with 11 bases lining up with TRBD2. The ends lost 5 bases at V and 8 bases at J; junction bases unmatched: 12. This CDR3 region has 16 residues. The germline V gene encodes CDR1 MNHEY and CDR2 SVGEGT.

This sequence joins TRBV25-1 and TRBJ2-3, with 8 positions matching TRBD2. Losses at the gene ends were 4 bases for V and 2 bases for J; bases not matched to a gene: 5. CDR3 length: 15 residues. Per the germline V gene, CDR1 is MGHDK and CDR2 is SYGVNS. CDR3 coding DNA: TGTGCCAGCAGTGCCAGCGGGAGAAACACAGATACGCAGTATTTT. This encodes CASSASGRNTDTQYF.

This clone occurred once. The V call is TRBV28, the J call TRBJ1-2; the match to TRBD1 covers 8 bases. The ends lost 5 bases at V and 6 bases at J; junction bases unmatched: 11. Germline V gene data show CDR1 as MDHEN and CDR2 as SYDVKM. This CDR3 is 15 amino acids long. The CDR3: CASSPLPSQGDGYTF. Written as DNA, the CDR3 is TGTGCCAGCAGTCCCCTCCCTTCACAGGGGGATGGCTACACCTTC.